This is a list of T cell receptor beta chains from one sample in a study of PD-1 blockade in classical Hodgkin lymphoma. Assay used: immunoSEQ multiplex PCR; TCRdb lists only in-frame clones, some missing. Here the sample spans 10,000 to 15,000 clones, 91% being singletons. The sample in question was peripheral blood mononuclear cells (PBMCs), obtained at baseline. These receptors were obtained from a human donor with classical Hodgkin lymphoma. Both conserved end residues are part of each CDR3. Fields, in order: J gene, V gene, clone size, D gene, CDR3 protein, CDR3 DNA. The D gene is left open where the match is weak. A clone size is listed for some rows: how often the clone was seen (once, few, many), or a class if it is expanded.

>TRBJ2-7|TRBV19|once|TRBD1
CASSSRRTGMYEQYF
TGTGCCAGTAGTTCCCGTCGGACAGGAATGTACGAGCAGTACTTC
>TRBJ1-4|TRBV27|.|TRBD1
CASSFDRVGEKLFF
TGTGCCAGCAGTTTCGACAGGGTTGGGGAAAAACTGTTTTTT
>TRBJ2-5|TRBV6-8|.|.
CASRRETQYF
TGTGCCAGCAGACGGGAGACCCAGTACTTC
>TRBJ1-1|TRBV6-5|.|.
CASSLRMNTEAFF
TGTGCCAGCAGTCTTAGGATGAACACTGAAGCTTTCTTT
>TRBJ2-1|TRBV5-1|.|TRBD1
CASSTGQVGFDEQFF
TGCGCCAGCAGCACGGGACAGGTGGGTTTCGATGAGCAGTTCTTC
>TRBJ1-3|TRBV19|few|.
CASKSSGNTIYF
TGTGCCAGTAAGAGCTCTGGAAACACCATATATTTT
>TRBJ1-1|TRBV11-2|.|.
CASSPEGGWTEAFF
TGTGCCAGCAGCCCAGAGGGTGGGTGGACTGAAGCTTTCTTT
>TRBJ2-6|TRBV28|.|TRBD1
CACRGLSGANVLTF
TGTGCCTGCAGGGGGCTCTCTGGGGCCAACGTCCTGACTTTC
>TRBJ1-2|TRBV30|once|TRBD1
CAWSIRGIDGYTF
TGTGCCTGGAGTATCAGGGGGATCGATGGCTACACCTTC
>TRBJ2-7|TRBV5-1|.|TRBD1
CASSRTGDEQYF
TGCGCCAGCAGTAGGACAGGGGACGAGCAGTACTTC
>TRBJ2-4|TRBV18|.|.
CASSPRQGNKNIQYF
TGTGCCAGCTCACCACGGCAGGGAAACAAAAACATTCAGTACTTC
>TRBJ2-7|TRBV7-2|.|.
CASSPGISKHYEQYF
TGTGCCAGCAGCCCCGGGATCTCCAAGCATTACGAGCAGTACTTC
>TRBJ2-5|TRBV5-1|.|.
CASSLDGGSRETQYF
TGCGCCAGCAGCTTGGATGGGGGCTCGAGGGAGACCCAGTACTTC
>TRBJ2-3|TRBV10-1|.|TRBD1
CAIEARDRGRADTQYF
TGCGCCATCGAGGCCCGGGACAGGGGGCGTGCAGATACGCAGTATTTT
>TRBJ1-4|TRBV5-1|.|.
CASSLGVATNEKLFF
TGCGCCAGCAGCTTGGGAGTTGCAACTAATGAAAAACTGTTTTTT
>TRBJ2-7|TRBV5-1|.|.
CASAAGGFEQYF
TGCGCCAGCGCCGCGGGTGGGTTCGAGCAGTACTTC
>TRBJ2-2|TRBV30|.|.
CAWSVSGTGELFF
TGTGCCTGGAGTGTATCAGGCACCGGGGAGCTGTTTTTT
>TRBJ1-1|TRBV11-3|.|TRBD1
CASSPRTGEFVTEAFF
TGTGCCAGCAGCCCGCGGACAGGGGAATTCGTTACTGAAGCTTTCTTT
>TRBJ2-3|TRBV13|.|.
CASSLGGGRIDTQYF
TGTGCCAGCAGCTTAGGCGGGGGCCGTATAGATACGCAGTATTTT
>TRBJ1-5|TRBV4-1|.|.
CASSQDSRLNQPQHF
TGCGCCAGCAGCCAAGACTCCCGACTCAATCAGCCCCAGCATTTT
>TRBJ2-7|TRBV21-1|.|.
CASSKRGGSLGLEQYF
TGTGCCAGCAGCAAAAGGGGGGGCTCTCTGGGGCTCGAGCAGTACTTC
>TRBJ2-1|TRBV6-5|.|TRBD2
CASSYPLAGGRNEQFF
TGTGCCAGCAGTTACCCACTAGCGGGGGGAAGAAATGAGCAGTTCTTC
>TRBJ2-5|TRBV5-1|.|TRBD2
CASSLVLFGLLSSGKETQYF
TGCGCCAGCAGCTTGGTACTTTTCGGTTTACTTTCTAGCGGGAAAGAGACCCAGTACTTC
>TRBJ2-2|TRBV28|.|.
CASRKGGPWTGELFF
TGTGCCAGCCGCAAGGGGGGGCCTTGGACCGGGGAGCTGTTTTTT
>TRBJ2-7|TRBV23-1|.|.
CASSHKRHEPTDSYEQYF
TGCGCCAGCAGTCACAAGCGGCACGAACCGACAGACTCCTACGAGCAGTACTTC
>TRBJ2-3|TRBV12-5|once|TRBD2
CASGLFSGGAKDTQYF
TGTGCTAGTGGTTTGTTTAGCGGGGGGGCCAAAGATACGCAGTATTTT
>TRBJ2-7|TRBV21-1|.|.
CASSFDKGAARHSYEQYF
TGTGCCAGCAGCTTCGACAAAGGGGCTGCAAGACACTCCTACGAGCAGTACTTC
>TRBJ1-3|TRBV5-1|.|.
CASSFGGRTGNTIYF
TGCGCCAGCAGCTTCGGAGGACGGACTGGAAACACCATATATTTT
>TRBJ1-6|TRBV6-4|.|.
CASSEGRLWGSPLHF
TGTGCCAGCAGTGAAGGCAGGCTCTGGGGTTCACCCCTCCACTTT
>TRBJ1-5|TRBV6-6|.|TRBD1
CASIEDRVSRPQHF
TGTGCCAGCATTGAGGACAGGGTCTCTCGGCCCCAGCATTTT
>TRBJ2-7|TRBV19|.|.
CASRSSGPHEQYF
TGTGCCAGTAGAAGCTCGGGGCCCCACGAGCAGTACTTC
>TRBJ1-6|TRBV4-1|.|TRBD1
CASSQDRDRADNYNSPLHF
TGCGCCAGCAGCCAAGACCGGGACAGGGCTGATAACTATAATTCACCCCTCCACTTT
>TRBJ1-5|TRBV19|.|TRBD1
CASTPGQGTNQPQHF
TGTGCCAGTACCCCGGGACAGGGGACAAATCAGCCCCAGCATTTT
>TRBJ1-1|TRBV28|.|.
CASSLFRSLEAFF
TGTGCCAGCAGTTTATTTAGGAGCCTCGAAGCTTTCTTT
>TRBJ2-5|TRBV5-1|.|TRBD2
CASSSTNSGGAQTQYF
TGCGCCAGCAGTTCCACGAACAGCGGGGGGGCGCAGACCCAGTACTTC
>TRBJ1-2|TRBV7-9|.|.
CASSLNSRGNFNYGYTF
TGTGCCAGCAGCTTAAATAGCAGGGGAAATTTTAACTATGGCTACACCTTC
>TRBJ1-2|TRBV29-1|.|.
CSVAPRQIFSMGYTF
TGCAGCGTTGCACCGAGACAGATTTTCTCTATGGGCTACACCTTC
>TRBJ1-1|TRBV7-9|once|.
CASSSDRVEAFF
TGTGCCAGCAGCTCGGACCGAGTTGAAGCTTTCTTT
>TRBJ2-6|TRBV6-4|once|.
CASSKIGGLYSGANVLTF
TGTGCCAGCAGTAAAATTGGAGGGCTCTACTCTGGGGCCAACGTCCTGACTTTC
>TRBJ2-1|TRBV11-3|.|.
CASSSGPNNEQFF
TGTGCCAGCAGCTCGGGCCCTAATAATGAGCAGTTCTTC
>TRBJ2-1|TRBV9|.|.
CASSVIIPATYNEQFF
TGTGCCAGCAGCGTAATAATTCCAGCTACCTACAATGAGCAGTTCTTC
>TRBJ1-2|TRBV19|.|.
CASSLATGNYGYTF
TGTGCCAGTAGTCTCGCCACAGGGAACTATGGCTACACCTTC
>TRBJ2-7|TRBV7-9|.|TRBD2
CASSPSGGTYEQYF
TGTGCCAGCAGCCCTAGCGGGGGAACCTACGAGCAGTACTTC
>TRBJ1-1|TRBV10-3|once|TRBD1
CAIRTGGALNTEAFF
TGTGCCATCAGAACAGGGGGCGCATTGAACACTGAAGCTTTCTTT
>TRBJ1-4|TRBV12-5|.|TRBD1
CASGLVQGAYPEKLFF
TGTGCTAGTGGTTTGGTACAGGGGGCCTATCCGGAAAAACTGTTTTTT
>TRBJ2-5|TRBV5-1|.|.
CASTARSGETQYF
TGCGCCAGCACTGCTAGGTCCGGAGAGACCCAGTACTTC
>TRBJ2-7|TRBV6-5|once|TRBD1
CASRRQGAQFYEQYF
TGTGCCAGCAGACGACAGGGGGCACAGTTCTACGAGCAGTACTTC
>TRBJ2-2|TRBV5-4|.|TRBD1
CASSPIQGVTGELFF
TGTGCCAGCAGCCCGATACAGGGGGTCACCGGGGAGCTGTTTTTT
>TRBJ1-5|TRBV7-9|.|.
CASAAAYSNQPQHF
TGTGCCAGCGCTGCCGCATATAGCAATCAGCCCCAGCATTTT
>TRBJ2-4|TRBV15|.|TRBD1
CATSPRGRVNNGYKNIQYF
TGTGCCACCAGCCCCAGGGGGAGAGTAAATAATGGGTACAAAAACATTCAGTACTTC
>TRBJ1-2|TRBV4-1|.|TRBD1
CASSQGQGTYGYTF
TGCGCCAGCAGCCAAGGACAGGGGACCTATGGCTACACCTTC
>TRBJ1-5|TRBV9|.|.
CASSATGGNQPQHF
TGTGCCAGCAGCGCTACGGGGGGCAATCAGCCCCAGCATTTT
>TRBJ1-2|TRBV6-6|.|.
CASSYSKGSYGYTF
TGTGCCAGCAGTTACTCGAAGGGCAGTTATGGCTACACCTTC
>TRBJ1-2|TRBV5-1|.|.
CASRNSRMLWYTF
TGCGCCAGCAGGAACTCCCGTATGTTATGGTACACCTTC
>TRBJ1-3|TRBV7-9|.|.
CASSPLGGAVGNTIYF
TGTGCCAGCAGCCCCCTGGGGGGCGCCGTTGGAAACACCATATATTTT
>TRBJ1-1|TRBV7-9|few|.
CASSSKRGADTEAFF
TGTGCCAGCAGCTCTAAAAGAGGGGCGGACACTGAAGCTTTCTTT
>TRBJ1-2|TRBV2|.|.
CASTRDLNYGYTF
TGTGCCAGCACAAGGGACCTTAACTATGGCTACACCTTC
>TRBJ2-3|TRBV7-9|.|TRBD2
CASSHLGRGAITDTQYF
TGTGCCAGCAGCCACCTTGGGCGGGGGGCGATCACAGATACGCAGTATTTT
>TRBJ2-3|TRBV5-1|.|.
CASTAGNTDTQYF
TGCGCCAGCACCGCAGGGAACACAGATACGCAGTATTTT